This T cell receptor beta chain was recovered during a study of low-dose radiotherapy and immunotherapy resistance in tumors. At the level of the study: Participants in Cohort 2 were given 1 Gy per fraction every two weeks, for 13 Gy over 26 weeks. Aspirin was administered orally at 300 mg daily for four cycles, commencing on cycle 1 day 1.

The V gene end was trimmed by 6 bases and the J gene end by 9 bases; junction bases not matched to a gene: 15. CDR1 and CDR2 from the germline V gene are SNHLY and FYNNEI. CDR3 length equals 16 residues. Stated time point: after trial treatment. The sample's treatment: LDRT plus nivolumab, ipilimumab, low-dose cyclophosphamide and aspirin (RACIN trial). Both TCRalpha and TCRbeta chains were reverse transcribed with V-gene-specific primers. With a constant-region primer and a V-primer adapter, TCRs were subjected to about 20 PCR cycles of amplification. From the reads, TCRdb called clonotypes with MiXCR, one entry per CDR3 protein. The profile shows approximately 80,000 distinct CDR3 sequences, less than 20% of them singletons.

The chain carries TRBV2 and TRBJ2-1, with 9 bases lining up with TRBD1. The origin of this receptor is a male donor with prostate cancer. Material: PBMCs, obtained after low-dose radiotherapy plus immunotherapy. CDR3 residues: CASRRSSGTGFTEQFF. The CDR3 nucleotides read TGTGCCAGCAGACGAAGTTCCGGGACAGGGTTTACTGAGCAGTTCTTC.